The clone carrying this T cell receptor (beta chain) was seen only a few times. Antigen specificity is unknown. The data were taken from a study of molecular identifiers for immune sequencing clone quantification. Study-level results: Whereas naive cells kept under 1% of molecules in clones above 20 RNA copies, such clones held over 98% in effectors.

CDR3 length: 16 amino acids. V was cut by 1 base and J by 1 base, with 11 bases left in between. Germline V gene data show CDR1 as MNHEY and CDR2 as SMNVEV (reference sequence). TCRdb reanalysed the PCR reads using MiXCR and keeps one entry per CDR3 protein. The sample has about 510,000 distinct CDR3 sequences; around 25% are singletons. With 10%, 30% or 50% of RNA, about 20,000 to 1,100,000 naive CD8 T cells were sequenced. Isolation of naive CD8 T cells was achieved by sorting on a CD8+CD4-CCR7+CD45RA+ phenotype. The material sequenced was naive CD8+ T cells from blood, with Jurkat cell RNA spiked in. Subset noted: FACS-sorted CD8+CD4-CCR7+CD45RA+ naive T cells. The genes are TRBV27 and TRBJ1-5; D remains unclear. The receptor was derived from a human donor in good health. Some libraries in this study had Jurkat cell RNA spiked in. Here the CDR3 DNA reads TGTGCCAGCAGTTTATTAACACCTCTGAGCAATCAGCCCCAGCATTTT. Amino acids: CASSLLTPLSNQPQHF.